The present entry profiles one T cell receptor (beta chain) with its context. A much larger clone is a single base away; this may be a read error. This entry is derived from a study of early T cells in non-severe SARS-CoV-2 infection. Study information: Unsorted whole blood bulk RNA was sequenced, with unpaired chains.

One entry per CDR3 protein results from TCRdb running MiXCR on the 5' RACE reads. The data show under 60,000 distinct CDR3 sequences, 8% seen once. Germline-derived CDR1 and CDR2 are SGHDN and FVKESK. The CDR3 has 13 amino acids. V gave up 1 base and J gave up 3 bases, with 4 bases separating them. The origin of this receptor is an adult who was a healthcare worker with PCR-confirmed SARS-CoV-2 infection or an uninfected control (not recorded which). This rearrangement joins TRBV14 to TRBJ2-1, with unresolved D. Specimen: whole blood. Written as DNA, the CDR3 is TGTGCCAGCAGCCAAGGGGGCTACAATGAGCAGTTCTTC. Protein: CASSQGGYNEQFF.